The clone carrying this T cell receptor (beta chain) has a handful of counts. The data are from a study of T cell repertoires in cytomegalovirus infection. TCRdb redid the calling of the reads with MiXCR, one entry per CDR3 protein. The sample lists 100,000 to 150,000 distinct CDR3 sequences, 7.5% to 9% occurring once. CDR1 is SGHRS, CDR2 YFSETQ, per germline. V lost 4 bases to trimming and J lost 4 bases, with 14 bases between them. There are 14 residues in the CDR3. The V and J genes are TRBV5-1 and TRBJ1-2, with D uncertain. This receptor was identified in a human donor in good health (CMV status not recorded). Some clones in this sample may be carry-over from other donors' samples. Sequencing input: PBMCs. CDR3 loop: CASSPDGEFYGYTF. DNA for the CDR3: TGCGCCAGCAGCCCGGACGGGGAGTTCTATGGCTACACCTTC.